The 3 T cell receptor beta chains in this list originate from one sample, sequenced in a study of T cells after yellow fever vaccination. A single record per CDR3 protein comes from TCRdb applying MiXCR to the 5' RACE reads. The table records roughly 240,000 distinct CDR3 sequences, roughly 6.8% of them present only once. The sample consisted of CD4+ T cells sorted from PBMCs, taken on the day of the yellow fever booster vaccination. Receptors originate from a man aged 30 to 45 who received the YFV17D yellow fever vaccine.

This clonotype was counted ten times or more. CDR3: CSVSGPDTQYF. The CDR3 region has the DNA TGCAGCGTGAGCGGACCAGATACGCAGTATTTT. The genes are TRBV29-1 and TRBJ2-3; the D gene is possibly TRBD2 (5 bases). This CDR3 spans 11 amino acids. Trimming removed 6 bases from V and 4 bases from J, with 8 bases in between. CDR1 is SQVTM and CDR2 is ANQGSEA in the germline V gene.

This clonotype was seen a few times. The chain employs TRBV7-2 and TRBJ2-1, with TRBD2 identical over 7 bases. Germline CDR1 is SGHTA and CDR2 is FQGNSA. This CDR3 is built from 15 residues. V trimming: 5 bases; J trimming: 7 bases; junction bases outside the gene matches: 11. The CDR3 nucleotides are TGTGCCAGCAGCCCCCCAGCGGGACGCCTTAATGAGCAGTTCTTC. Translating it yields CASSPPAGRLNEQFF.

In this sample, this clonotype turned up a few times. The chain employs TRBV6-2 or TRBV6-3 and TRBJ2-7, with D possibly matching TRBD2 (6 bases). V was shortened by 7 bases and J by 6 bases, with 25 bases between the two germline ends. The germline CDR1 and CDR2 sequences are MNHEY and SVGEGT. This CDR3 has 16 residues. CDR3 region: CASIGAGTTRAGEQYF. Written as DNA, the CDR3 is TGTGCCAGCATCGGGGCAGGAACTACCAGAGCGGGCGAGCAGTACTTC.